A single sample is the source of the 18 T cell receptor beta chains below, sequenced in a study of blood T cells in healthy people across ages. The second PCR ran about 7 to 12 cycles with a sample-barcoded 5' primer and J-beta primers. MiXCR, run by TCRdb on the 5' RACE reads, gives a single entry per CDR3 protein. Among about 1 million distinct CDR3 sequences listed, less than 50% were seen once. Sequencing input: blood. The receptors shown here come from a woman aged 55-70 years in good health.

This clonotype was detected a few times. The chain employs TRBV27 and TRBJ2-4; D ambiguous. The last part of the DNA fits TRBJ2-7 better; the J call may be wrong. Germline values: CDR1 MNHEY, CDR2 SMNVEV (reference sequence). The CDR3 sequence is 13 residues long. The CDR3 loop is CASSLAFYSEQYF. CDR3 DNA: TGTGCCAGCAGTTTGGCGTTTTACTCCGAGCAGTACTTC.

This clonotype was seen repeatedly, ten times or more. The chain uses TRBV5-5 and TRBJ2-5, with TRBD2 matching 7 bases. This CDR3 spans 15 amino acids. Germline assignment: CDR1 SGHKS and CDR2 YYEKEE (reference sequence). V was clipped by 5 bases and J by 1 base; unmatched bases: 8. Written as DNA, the CDR3 is TGTGCCAGCAGTCGGAATAGCGGGCTCCAAGAGACCCAGTACTTC. Translated, it gives CASSRNSGLQETQYF.

The chain joins TRBV12-3 or TRBV12-4 to TRBJ2-7, with TRBD2 identical over 9 bases. The CDR3 is 16 residues long. With 6 bases clipped from V and 7 bases from J, the junction kept 16 bases outside the gene matches. Here the CDR3 DNA reads TGTGCCAGCAGCGCCAAACTAGCGGGCGCATACAATGAGCAGTACTTC. Residues: CASSAKLAGAYNEQYF.

V and J are TRBV12-3 or TRBV12-4 and TRBJ2-3, with D unclear. The V gene lost 7 bases and the J gene lost 8 bases, with 13 bases spanning the gap. The CDR3 runs 12 residues. The CDR3 here is CASTLTAGTQYF. DNA of the CDR3: TGTGCCAGCACCCTGACCGCAGGTACGCAGTATTTT.

The rearrangement links TRBV28 to TRBJ2-3, with TRBD2 matching over 9 bases. The CDR3 has 14 residues. V lost 6 bases and J lost 0; bases outside the gene matches: 1. CDR1 is MDHEN, CDR2 SYDVKM, per germline. CDR3 sequence reads: CASRSGGSTDTQYF. The DNA of the CDR3 is TGTGCCAGCAGGAGCGGGGGGAGCACAGATACGCAGTATTTT.

J is TRBJ2-7 and V is TRBV5-5, with a possible D match to TRBD1 (6 bases). V was cut by 0 bases and J by 2 bases, with 12 bases left in between. This CDR3 has 15 residues. The germline V gene encodes CDR1 SGHKS and CDR2 YYEKEE (reference sequence). CDR3 DNA sequence: TGTGCCAGCAGCTTGGGTGGGGGCCTAGCCTACGAGCAGTACTTC. Its protein is CASSLGGGLAYEQYF. Based on the CDR3 plus reference TRBV5-5 and TRBJ2-7, the full variable domain is DAGVTQSPTHLIKTRGQQVTLRCSPISGHKSVSWYQQVLGQGPQFIFQYYEKEERGRGNFPDRFSARQFPNYSSELNVNALLLGDSALYLCASSLGGGLAYEQYFGPGTRLTVT.

At least ten counts were recorded for this clonotype. The rearrangement links TRBV29-1 to TRBJ2-3; D is ambiguous. Looked up from germline, CDR1 is SQVTM and CDR2 is ANQGSEA. CDR3 length: 16 residues. Trimming removed 6 bases at V and 0 bases at J, with 19 bases between. The CDR3 region is CSVQVAGQASTDTQYF. The CDR3 DNA sequence: TGCAGCGTCCAGGTAGCCGGTCAAGCTAGCACAGATACGCAGTATTTT.

The chain recombines TRBV30 with TRBJ1-2, with D hard to call. This CDR3 region has 14 residues. CDR1 is GTSNPN and CDR2 is SVGIG in the germline V gene (reference sequence). V was clipped by 4 bases and J by 0 bases, with 12 bases between them. CDR3 loop: CAWTLQAANYGYTF. CDR3 DNA: TGTGCCTGGACCCTTCAGGCAGCTAACTATGGCTACACCTTC.

This sequence joins TRBV10-3 and TRBJ2-3; 8 bases map to TRBD2. Germline values: CDR1 ENHRY, CDR2 SYGVKD. Trimming removed 7 bases from V and 3 bases from J; junction bases left unmatched: 3. There are 13 residues in the CDR3. The CDR3 here is CAIKLADTDTQYF. CDR3 sequence (DNA): TGTGCCATCAAACTAGCGGATACAGATACGCAGTATTTT.

The gene calls are TRBV27 and TRBJ2-7; D might be TRBD1 or TRBD2, each matching 5 bases. Germline-derived CDR1 and CDR2 are MNHEY and SMNVEV (reference sequence). Trimming took 2 bases from V and 0 from J, leaving 20 bases between them. The CDR3 has 18 residues. DNA of the CDR3: TGTGCCAGCAGTTTACAGGGCCCTAGCTACCCAGGCTCCTACGAGCAGTACTTC. Residues: CASSLQGPSYPGSYEQYF.

The gene calls are TRBV20-1 and TRBJ2-1; 14 nucleotides line up with TRBD2. CDR1 DFQATT and CDR2 SNEGSKA come from the germline V gene (reference sequence). Trimming at V came to 5 bases and at J to 8 bases, leaving 5 bases not matched to a gene. This CDR3 is built from 14 residues. For the CDR3, the DNA is TGCAGTGCTCAGACTAGCGGGAGGGTGGATGAGCAGTTCTTC. Translation: CSAQTSGRVDEQFF.

This clonotype has a handful of counts. V usage is TRBV10-3 and J usage is TRBJ1-1, with D possibly being TRBD1 (5 bases). Germline loops: CDR1 ENHRY, CDR2 SYGVKD. This CDR3 spans 18 amino acids. The germline V and J ends were trimmed by 6 bases and 2 bases, with 25 bases remaining between them. CDR3 amino acids: CAISHPKVGPVVNTEAFF. CDR3 in DNA: TGTGCCATCAGCCACCCAAAAGTGGGGCCTGTGGTTAACACTGAAGCTTTCTTT.

This clonotype was seen only a few times. V gene TRBV20-1 combines with J gene TRBJ1-2; D possibly corresponds to TRBD1 (5 bases). In germline, CDR1 is DFQATT, CDR2 SNEGSKA (reference sequence). This CDR3 is 13 amino acids long. V shed 6 bases and J shed 6 bases, with 17 bases lying between them. CDR3 nucleotides: TGCAGTGCGAGTTGGGCTGGGGCGCATGGCTACACCTTC. The encoded protein is CSASWAGAHGYTF.

V is TRBV12-3 or TRBV12-4 and J is TRBJ2-5; D gene uncertain. The J call is in doubt because the DNA end fits TRBJ2-7 better. The length of the CDR3 is 14 residues. CDR3 nucleotides: TGTGCCAGCAGTCCAAGCGTGAGAGCCGACGAGCAGTACTTC. This gives the protein CASSPSVRADEQYF.

The gene calls are TRBV30 and TRBJ2-1; 9 bases map to TRBD2. J lost 0 bases, V lost 5 bases, and 14 bases had no gene match. Germline CDR1 and CDR2: GTSNPN and SVGIG (reference sequence). The CDR3 contains 18 residues. The CDR3 loop is CAWAGGASITSSYNEQFF. The CDR3 coding sequence is TGTGCCTGGGCGGGAGGGGCCTCAATCACGAGCTCCTACAATGAGCAGTTCTTC.

This clonotype turned up a few times. CDR3 nucleotide sequence: TGTGCCAGCAGCTTGGAGGGACAGGCCCTCTACGAGCAGTACTTC. This encodes CASSLEGQALYEQYF. The gene calls are TRBV11-1 and TRBJ2-7; 8 nucleotides line up with TRBD1. Germline V gene sequence: CDR1 SGHAT, CDR2 FQDESV (reference sequence). The V segment lost 3 bases and the J segment 3 bases; nucleotides outside the gene matches: 7. The CDR3 has 15 amino acids. Looking up the rest from reference TRBV11-1 and TRBJ2-7 gives the full variable domain: EAEVAQSPRYKITEKSQAVAFWCDPISGHATLYWYRQILGQGPELLVQFQDESVVDDSQLPKDRFSAERLKGVDSTLKIQPAELGDSAMYLCASSLEGQALYEQYFGPGTRLTVT.

This clonotype was observed once. The V call is TRBV20-1, the J call TRBJ2-1, with D tentatively TRBD1 (5 bases). Germline V gene lookup returns CDR1 DFQATT and CDR2 SNEGSKA (reference sequence). V lost 5 bases, J lost 9 bases, and 11 bases lay in between. CDR3 size: 11 residues. This CDR3 reads CSASQGCEQFF. DNA of the CDR3: TGCAGTGCTTCTCAGGGATGTGAGCAGTTCTTC.

This clonotype was detected a few times. The chain links TRBV28 to TRBJ1-5; 7 bases line up with TRBD1. CDR3 length: 14 amino acids. Trimming took 3 bases from V and 7 from J; bases not matched to a gene: 6. CDR1 and CDR2 (germline): MDHEN, SYDVKM. In DNA, the CDR3 is TGTGCCAGCAGTTTGTGGGACAGAGACCAGCCCCAGCATTTT. Translated: CASSLWDRDQPQHF.